The 13 T cell receptor beta chains presented below share a single source sample, sequenced in a study of blood T cell repertoires in COVID-19. Assay used: immunoSEQ multiplex PCR; TCRdb lists only in-frame clones, some missing. This repertoire shows around 60,000 clones, 80% to 90% found once; its top ten account for about 15%. The specimen was peripheral blood. Receptors were obtained from an elderly man with acute or convalescent COVID-19.

This chain uses TRBV11-2 with TRBJ2-5, with 9 positions matching TRBD1. The CDR3 is made up of 15 amino acids. The J segment lost 5 bases and the V segment lost 5 bases, leaving 9 bases of the junction unmatched. The germline V gene has CDR1 SGHAT and CDR2 FQNNGV. The chain's CDR3 is CASSASTGGWETQYF. For the CDR3, the DNA is TGTGCCAGCAGCGCCTCAACAGGGGGCTGGGAGACCCAGTACTTC.

The V and J genes are TRBV7-9 and TRBJ2-4; D is unresolved. Trimming removed 5 bases from V and 0 bases from J, with 14 bases in between. CDR1 is SEHNR and CDR2 is FQNEAQ in the germline V gene (reference sequence). The CDR3 sequence is 16 residues long. The CDR3 region has the DNA TGTGCCAGCAGCCCCCCACGCGGAATAGCCAAAAACATTCAGTACTTC. Amino acids: CASSPPRGIAKNIQYF.

V usage is TRBV11-2 and J usage is TRBJ1-4; TRBD1 matches 9 bases. The J segment lost 4 bases and the V segment lost 5 bases, leaving 5 bases of the junction unmatched. The CDR3 has 15 amino acids. Germline CDR1 SGHAT, CDR2 FQNNGV. The CDR3 DNA reads as TGTGCCAGCAGCGCGGGACAGGGCGATAATGAAAAACTGTTTTTT. It specifies CASSAGQGDNEKLFF.

V is TRBV2 and J is TRBJ2-1, with D possibly TRBD1 on 5 matching bases. Per the germline V gene, CDR1 is SNHLY and CDR2 is FYNNEI. The V gene lost 6 bases and the J gene lost 0 bases, with 9 bases spanning the gap. This CDR3 has 14 amino acids. The CDR3 spells CASRQDTSYNEQFF. The CDR3 nucleotides are TGTGCCAGCAGACAGGATACCTCCTACAATGAGCAGTTCTTC.

In its sample, this clone was seen many times. The V and J genes are TRBV6-4 and TRBJ2-3, with 7 bases matching TRBD1. The CDR3 is made up of 13 amino acids. Germline values: CDR1 MRHNA, CDR2 SNTAGT. The V segment lost 6 bases and the J segment 9 bases; nucleotides outside the gene matches: 9. DNA for the CDR3: TGTGCCAGCAGCCCCGACCGCAGGGGGACGCAGTATTTT. As protein: CASSPDRRGTQYF.

The chain has TRBV30 and TRBJ2-1; D perhaps matches TRBD2 (6 bases). Germline CDR1 GTSNPN, CDR2 SVGIG (reference sequence). The CDR3 covers 12 residues. V was shortened by 3 bases and J by 9 bases, with 12 bases between the two germline ends. DNA for the CDR3: TGTGCCTGGAGCATGACTAGTACTGAGCAGTTCTTC. Protein product: CAWSMTSTEQFF.

The chain links TRBV11-3 to TRBJ2-1, with 12 bases lining up with TRBD2. This CDR3 spans 15 amino acids. The V segment lost 1 base and the J segment 13 bases; nucleotides outside the gene matches: 8. CDR1 is SGHNT and CDR2 is YENEEA in the germline V gene. CDR3 protein: CASSLASSGGARQFF. In DNA form, the CDR3 reads TGTGCCAGCAGCTTAGCCTCTAGCGGGGGGGCCCGTCAGTTCTTC.

This rearrangement joins TRBV5-1 to TRBJ2-7, with D tentatively TRBD2 (5 bases). CDR1 is SGHRS, CDR2 YFSETQ, per germline. The length of the CDR3 is 12 residues. V lost 4 bases, J lost 7 bases, and 12 bases lay in between. In nucleotides, the CDR3 is TGCGCCAGCAGCCGAGAGGGTACTGAGCAGTACTTC. This codes for CASSREGTEQYF. The variable domain in full, completed from reference TRBV5-1 and TRBJ2-7, reads KAGVTQTPRYLIKTRGQQVTLSCSPISGHRSVSWYQQTPGQGLQFLFEYFSETQRNKGNFPGRFSGRQFSNSRSEMNVSTLELGDSALYLCASSREGTEQYFGPGTRLTVT.

V is TRBV5-8 and J is TRBJ2-5, with TRBD2 identical over 8 bases. V lost 0 bases and J lost 7; bases outside the gene matches: 11. The CDR3 runs to 16 residues. Germline values: CDR1 SGHTS, CDR2 YDEGEE. The CDR3 is CASSLDQGLEFGTQYF. The CDR3 DNA reads as TGTGCCAGCAGCTTGGACCAGGGACTAGAGTTCGGGACCCAGTACTTC.

The chain uses TRBV6-5 and TRBJ2-5; D possibly corresponds to TRBD2 (6 bases). In germline, CDR1 is MNHEY, CDR2 SVGAGI. The CDR3 extends over 15 amino acids. Deletions cut 7 bases from V and 5 bases from J, with 20 bases between. As DNA, the CDR3 is TGTGCCAGCACCAGCCCACCGGTTGGGAGGGAGACCCAGTACTTC. This encodes CASTSPPVGRETQYF.

This chain joins TRBV5-1 and TRBJ1-1; TRBD1 matches at 8 bases. This CDR3 contains 15 residues. With 0 bases clipped from V and 1 base from J, the junction kept 2 bases outside the gene matches. From germline, CDR1 is SGHRS and CDR2 YFSETQ. CDR3 sequence: CASSLAGTGNTEAFF. The CDR3 coding sequence is TGCGCCAGCAGCTTGGCCGGGACAGGGAACACTGAAGCTTTCTTT. The full variable domain, with the rest looked up from reference TRBV5-1 and TRBJ1-1, is KAGVTQTPRYLIKTRGQQVTLSCSPISGHRSVSWYQQTPGQGLQFLFEYFSETQRNKGNFPGRFSGRQFSNSRSEMNVSTLELGDSALYLCASSLAGTGNTEAFFGQGTRLTVV.

Only a few counts were recorded for this clone. V is TRBV10-1 and J is TRBJ1-5; tentatively, D is TRBD1 (5 bases). The germline CDR1 and CDR2 sequences are WNHNN and SYGVQD (reference sequence). The CDR3 loop spans 13 amino acids. V shed 3 bases and J shed 4 bases, with 7 bases lying between them. Here the CDR3 DNA reads TGCGCCAGCAGTGAACAGGCGAATCAGCCCCAGCATTTT. This encodes CASSEQANQPQHF.

This sequence joins TRBV30 and TRBJ2-7; D is possibly TRBD1 (6 bases). This CDR3 has 13 residues. Germline V gene data show CDR1 as GTSNPN and CDR2 as SVGIG (reference sequence). V was cut by 5 bases and J by 3 bases, with 14 bases left in between. The chain's CDR3 is CAWVRQASYEQYF. The DNA of the CDR3 is TGTGCCTGGGTAAGACAGGCTAGCTACGAGCAGTACTTC.